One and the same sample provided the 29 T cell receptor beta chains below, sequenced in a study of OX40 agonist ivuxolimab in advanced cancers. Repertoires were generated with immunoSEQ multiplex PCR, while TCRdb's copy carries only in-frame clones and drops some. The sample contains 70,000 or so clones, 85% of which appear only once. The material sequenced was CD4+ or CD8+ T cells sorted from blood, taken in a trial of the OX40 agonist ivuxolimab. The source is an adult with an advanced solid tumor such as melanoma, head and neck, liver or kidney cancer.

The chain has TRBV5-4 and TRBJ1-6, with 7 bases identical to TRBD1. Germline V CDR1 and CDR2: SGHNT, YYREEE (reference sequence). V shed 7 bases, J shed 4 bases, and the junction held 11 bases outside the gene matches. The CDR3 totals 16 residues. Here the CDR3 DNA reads TGTGCCAGCGCTGACAGGGACCAGGGGTATAATTCACCCCTCCACTTT. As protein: CASADRDQGYNSPLHF. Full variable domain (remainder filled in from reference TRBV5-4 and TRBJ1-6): ETGVTQSPTHLIKTRGQQVTLRCSSQSGHNTVSWYQQALGQGPQFIFQYYREEENGRGNFPPRFSGLQFPNYSSELNVNALELDDSALYLCASADRDQGYNSPLHFGNGTRLTVT.

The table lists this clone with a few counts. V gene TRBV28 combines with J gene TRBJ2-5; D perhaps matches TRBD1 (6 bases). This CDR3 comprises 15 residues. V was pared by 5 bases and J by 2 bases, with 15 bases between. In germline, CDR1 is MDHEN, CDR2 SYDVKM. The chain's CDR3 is CASSPLSTGQETQYF. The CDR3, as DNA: TGTGCCAGCAGTCCGTTATCTACAGGGCAAGAGACCCAGTACTTC.

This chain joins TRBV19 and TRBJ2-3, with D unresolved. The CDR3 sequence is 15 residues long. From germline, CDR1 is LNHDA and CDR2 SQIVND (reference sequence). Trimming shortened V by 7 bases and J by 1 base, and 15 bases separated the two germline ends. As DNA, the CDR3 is TGTGCCAGTATTTATACTAAGCGTGGCACAGATACGCAGTATTTT. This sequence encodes CASIYTKRGTDTQYF.

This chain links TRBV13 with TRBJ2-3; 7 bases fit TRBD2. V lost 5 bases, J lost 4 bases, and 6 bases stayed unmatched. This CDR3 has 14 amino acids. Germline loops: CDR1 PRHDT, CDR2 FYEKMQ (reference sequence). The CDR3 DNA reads TGTGCCAGCAGCGTGCGGGAGTTTCCAGATACGCAGTATTTT. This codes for CASSVREFPDTQYF.

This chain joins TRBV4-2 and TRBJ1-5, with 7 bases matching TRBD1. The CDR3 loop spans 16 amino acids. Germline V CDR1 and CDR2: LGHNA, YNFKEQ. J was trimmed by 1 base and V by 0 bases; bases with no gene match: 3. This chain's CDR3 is CASSQEVQGSNQPQHF. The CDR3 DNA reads TGTGCCAGCAGCCAAGAGGTACAGGGGAGCAATCAGCCCCAGCATTTT.

CDR3 DNA: TGTGCCAGCAGTCCCCGCTCCTACGAGCAGTACTTC. It specifies CASSPRSYEQYF. The chain couples TRBV6-1 to TRBJ2-7; no clear D. This CDR3 spans 12 amino acids. V lost 5 bases and J 0 bases, leaving 5 bases between the germline ends. Germline CDR1 MNHNS, CDR2 SASEGT.

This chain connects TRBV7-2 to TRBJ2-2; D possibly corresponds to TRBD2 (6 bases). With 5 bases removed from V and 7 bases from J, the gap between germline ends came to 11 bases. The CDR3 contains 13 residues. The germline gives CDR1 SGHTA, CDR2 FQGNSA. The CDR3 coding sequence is TGTGCCAGCAGCCGCGAGACTAGCGGGGAGCTGTTTTTT. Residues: CASSRETSGELFF.

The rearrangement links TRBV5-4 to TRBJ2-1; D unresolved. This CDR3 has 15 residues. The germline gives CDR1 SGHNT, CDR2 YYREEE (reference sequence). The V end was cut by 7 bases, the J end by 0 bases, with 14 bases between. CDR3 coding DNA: TGTGCCAGCTCCTCGACACAGAGCTCCTACAATGAGCAGTTCTTC. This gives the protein CASSSTQSSYNEQFF. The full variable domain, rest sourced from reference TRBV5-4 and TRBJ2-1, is ETGVTQSPTHLIKTRGQQVTLRCSSQSGHNTVSWYQQALGQGPQFIFQYYREEENGRGNFPPRFSGLQFPNYSSELNVNALELDDSALYLCASSSTQSSYNEQFFGPGTRLTVL.

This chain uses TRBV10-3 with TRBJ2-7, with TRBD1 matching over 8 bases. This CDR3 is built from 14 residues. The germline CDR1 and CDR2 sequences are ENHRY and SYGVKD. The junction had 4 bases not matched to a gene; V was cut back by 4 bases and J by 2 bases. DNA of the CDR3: TGTGCCATCAGTGGATCGACAGGGGCCTACGAGCAGTACTTC. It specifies CAISGSTGAYEQYF.

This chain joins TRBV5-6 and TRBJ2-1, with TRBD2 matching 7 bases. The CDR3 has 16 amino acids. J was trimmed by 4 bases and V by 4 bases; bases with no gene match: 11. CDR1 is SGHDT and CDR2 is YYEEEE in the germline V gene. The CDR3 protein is CASSPRGRASYNEQFF. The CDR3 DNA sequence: TGTGCCAGCAGCCCCCGGGGGAGGGCCTCTTACAATGAGCAGTTCTTC.

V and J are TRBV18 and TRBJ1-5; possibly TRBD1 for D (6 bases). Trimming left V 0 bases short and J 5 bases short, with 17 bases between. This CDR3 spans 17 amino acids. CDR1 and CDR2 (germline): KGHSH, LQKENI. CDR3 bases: TGTGCCAGCTCACCACCGACCGAGCCAGGGGAGGATCAGCCCCAGCATTTT. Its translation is CASSPPTEPGEDQPQHF.

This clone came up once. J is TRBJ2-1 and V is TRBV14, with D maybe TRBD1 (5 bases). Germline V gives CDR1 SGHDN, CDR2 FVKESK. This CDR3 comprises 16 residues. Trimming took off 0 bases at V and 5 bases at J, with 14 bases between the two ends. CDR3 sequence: CASSQDQTAINNEQFF. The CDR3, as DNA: TGTGCCAGCAGCCAAGATCAGACAGCCATTAACAATGAGCAGTTCTTC.

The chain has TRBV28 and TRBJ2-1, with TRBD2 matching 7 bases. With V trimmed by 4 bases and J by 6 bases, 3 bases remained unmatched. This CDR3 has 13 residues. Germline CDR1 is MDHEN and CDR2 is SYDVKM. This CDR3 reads CASSSGLVNEQFF. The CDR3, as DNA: TGTGCCAGCAGTTCCGGACTAGTCAATGAGCAGTTCTTC.

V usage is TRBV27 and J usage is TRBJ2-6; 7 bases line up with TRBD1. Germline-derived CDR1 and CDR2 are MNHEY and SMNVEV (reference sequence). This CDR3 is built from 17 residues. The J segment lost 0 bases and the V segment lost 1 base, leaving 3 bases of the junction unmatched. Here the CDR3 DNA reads TGTGCCAGCAGTTTATATCCAGGGGGCTCTGGGGCCAACGTCCTGACTTTC. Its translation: CASSLYPGGSGANVLTF.

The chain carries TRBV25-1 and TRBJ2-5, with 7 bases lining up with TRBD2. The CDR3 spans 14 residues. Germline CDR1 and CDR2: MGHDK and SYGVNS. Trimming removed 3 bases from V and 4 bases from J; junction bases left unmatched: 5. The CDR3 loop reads CASSEGGGSETQYF. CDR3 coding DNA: TGTGCCAGCAGTGAGGGCGGGGGTTCAGAGACCCAGTACTTC.

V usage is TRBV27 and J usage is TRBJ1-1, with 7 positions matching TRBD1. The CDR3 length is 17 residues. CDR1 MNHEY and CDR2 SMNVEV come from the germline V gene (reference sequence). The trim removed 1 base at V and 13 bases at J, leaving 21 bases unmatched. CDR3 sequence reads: CASSLLRPGGINSWVFF. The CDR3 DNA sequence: TGTGCCAGCAGTTTATTACGTCCAGGGGGGATTAACTCGTGGGTTTTCTTT.

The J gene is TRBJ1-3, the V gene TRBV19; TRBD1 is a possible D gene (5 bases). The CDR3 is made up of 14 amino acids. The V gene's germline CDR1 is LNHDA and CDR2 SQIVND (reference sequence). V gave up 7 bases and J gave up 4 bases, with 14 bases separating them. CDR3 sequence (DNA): TGTGCCAGTATGGTCGGGGGAGGAGGAAACACCATATATTTT. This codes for CASMVGGGGNTIYF.

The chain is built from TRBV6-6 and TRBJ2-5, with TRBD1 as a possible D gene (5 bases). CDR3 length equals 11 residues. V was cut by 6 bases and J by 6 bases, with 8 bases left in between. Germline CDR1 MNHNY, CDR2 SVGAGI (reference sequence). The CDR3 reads CASSRAQTQYF. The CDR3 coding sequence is TGTGCCAGCAGCAGGGCCCAGACCCAGTACTTC.

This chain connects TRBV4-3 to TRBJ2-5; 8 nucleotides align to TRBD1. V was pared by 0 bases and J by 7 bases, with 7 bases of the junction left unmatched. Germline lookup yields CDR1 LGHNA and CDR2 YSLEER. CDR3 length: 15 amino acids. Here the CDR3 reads CASSQDAGGLGTQYF. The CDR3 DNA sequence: TGCGCCAGCAGCCAAGATGCAGGGGGCTTAGGGACCCAGTACTTC.

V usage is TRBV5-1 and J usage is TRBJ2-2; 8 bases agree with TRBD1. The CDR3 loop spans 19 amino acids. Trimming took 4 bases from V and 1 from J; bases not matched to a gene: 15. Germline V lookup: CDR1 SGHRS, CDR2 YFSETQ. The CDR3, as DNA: TGCGCCAGCAGCCGACAGGTTGTATACGGGACAGGGAACACCGGGGAGCTGTTTTTT. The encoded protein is CASSRQVVYGTGNTGELFF.

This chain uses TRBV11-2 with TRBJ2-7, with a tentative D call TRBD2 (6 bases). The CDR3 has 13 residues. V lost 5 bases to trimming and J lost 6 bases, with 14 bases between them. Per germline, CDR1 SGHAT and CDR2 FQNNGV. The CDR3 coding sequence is TGTGCCAGCAGCCAACCACCGGGGGTCGAGCAGTACTTC. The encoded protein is CASSQPPGVEQYF.

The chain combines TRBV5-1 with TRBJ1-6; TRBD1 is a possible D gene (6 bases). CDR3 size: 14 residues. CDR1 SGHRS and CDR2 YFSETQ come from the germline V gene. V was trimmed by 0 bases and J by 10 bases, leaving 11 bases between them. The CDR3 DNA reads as TGCGCCAGCAGCTTGGGACAGGAAGGATCACCCCTCCACTTT. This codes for CASSLGQEGSPLHF. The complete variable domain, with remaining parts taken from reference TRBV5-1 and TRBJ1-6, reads KAGVTQTPRYLIKTRGQQVTLSCSPISGHRSVSWYQQTPGQGLQFLFEYFSETQRNKGNFPGRFSGRQFSNSRSEMNVSTLELGDSALYLCASSLGQEGSPLHFGNGTRLTVT.

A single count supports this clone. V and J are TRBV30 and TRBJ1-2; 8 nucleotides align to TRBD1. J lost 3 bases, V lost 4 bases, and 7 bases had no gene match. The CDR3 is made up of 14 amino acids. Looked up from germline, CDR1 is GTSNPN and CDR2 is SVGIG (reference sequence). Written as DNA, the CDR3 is TGTGCCTGGACCCCAGAACAGGGGGACTATGGCTACACCTTC. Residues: CAWTPEQGDYGYTF.

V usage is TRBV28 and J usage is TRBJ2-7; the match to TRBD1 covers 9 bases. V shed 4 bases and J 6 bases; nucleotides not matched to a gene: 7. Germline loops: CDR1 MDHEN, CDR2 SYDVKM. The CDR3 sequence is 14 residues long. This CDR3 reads CASSYDRGIREQYF. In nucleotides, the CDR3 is TGTGCCAGCAGTTACGACAGGGGGATTCGCGAGCAGTACTTC. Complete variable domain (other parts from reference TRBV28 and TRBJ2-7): DVKVTQSSRYLVKRTGEKVFLECVQDMDHENMFWYRQDPGLGLRLIYFSYDVKMKEKGDIPEGYSVSREKKERFSLILESASTNQTSMYLCASSYDRGIREQYFGPGTRLTVT.

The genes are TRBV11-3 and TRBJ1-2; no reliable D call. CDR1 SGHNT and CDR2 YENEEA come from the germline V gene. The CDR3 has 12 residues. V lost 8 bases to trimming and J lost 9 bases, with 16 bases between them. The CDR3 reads CASGSPEESYTF. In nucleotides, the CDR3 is TGTGCCAGCGGGTCGCCGGAAGAGAGCTACACCTTC.

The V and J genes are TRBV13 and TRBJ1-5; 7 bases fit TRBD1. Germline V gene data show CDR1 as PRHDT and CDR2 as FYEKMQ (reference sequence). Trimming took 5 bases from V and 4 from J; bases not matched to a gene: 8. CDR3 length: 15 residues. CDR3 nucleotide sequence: TGTGCCAGCAGCCGAAGTGGACAGGTAAATCAGCCCCAGCATTTT. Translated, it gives CASSRSGQVNQPQHF.

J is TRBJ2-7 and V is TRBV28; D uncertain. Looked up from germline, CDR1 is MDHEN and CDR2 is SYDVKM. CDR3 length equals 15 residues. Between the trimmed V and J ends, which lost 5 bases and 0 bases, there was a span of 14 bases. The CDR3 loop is CASSPTEIGSYEQYV. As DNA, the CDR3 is TGTGCCAGCAGTCCTACAGAGATCGGCTCCTACGAGCAGTACGTC.

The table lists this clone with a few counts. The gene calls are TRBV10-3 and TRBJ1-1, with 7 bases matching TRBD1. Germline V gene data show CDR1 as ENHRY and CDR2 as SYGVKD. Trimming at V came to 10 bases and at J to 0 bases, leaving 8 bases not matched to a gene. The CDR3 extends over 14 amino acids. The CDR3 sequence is CATRRDSMNTEAFF. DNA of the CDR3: TGTGCCACAAGACGGGACAGCATGAACACTGAAGCTTTCTTT.

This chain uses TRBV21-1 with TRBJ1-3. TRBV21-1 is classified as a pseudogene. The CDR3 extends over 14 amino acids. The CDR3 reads CASSSQGAGNTIYF. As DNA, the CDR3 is TGTGCCAGCAGCAGTCAGGGAGCTGGAAACACCATATATTTT.